A single sample gave rise to the 18 T cell receptor beta chains below, sequenced in a study of tumor-infiltrating lymphocytes in primary liver carcinoma. Extraction also yielded germline DNA, while blood RNA was obtained from unsorted whole blood. Making TCR beta cDNA involved approximately 530 ng total RNA and a constant-region primer. Modified slightly, ARM-PCR produced TCR beta libraries over three nested multiplex PCR rounds. The opening two PCR rounds, around 11 cycles each, paired TRBV1-TRBV30 forward primers with a C-beta reverse primer. TCRdb re-analysed the multiplex PCR reads in MiXCR, keeping a single row per CDR3 protein. The sample carries fewer than 350,000 distinct CDR3 sequences, 65% recorded once. The material sequenced was peripheral blood. Source of these receptors: a middle-aged man with primary liver carcinoma and hepatitis B virus infection.

This clonotype was picked up one time. The rearrangement uses TRBV6-2 or TRBV6-3 and TRBJ2-4; TRBD2 matches 10 bases. The CDR3 runs 19 residues. Trimming took 8 bases from V and 3 from J; bases not matched to a gene: 19. Germline CDR1 MNHEY, CDR2 SVGEGT. In nucleotides, the CDR3 is TGTGCCAGCCCGACTTCGACTCTAGCGGGAGTTAGGAGCAAAAACATTCAGTACTTC. It is translated as CASPTSTLAGVRSKNIQYF.

As for this clonotype: A much larger clone lies a single base off, so this may be a read error. The rearrangement links TRBV4-3 to TRBJ1-1, with 12 positions matching TRBD1. Germline V CDR1 and CDR2: LGHNA, YSLEER. The CDR3 is 15 amino acids. The CDR3 loop reads CSSSQGGTGGVMAFF. The CDR3 coding sequence is TGCTCCAGCAGCCAAGGGGGGACAGGGGGCGTCATGGCTTTCTTT.

Comments on this clonotype: This may be a read error: a much more frequent sequence differs by one nucleotide. This sequence joins TRBV6-2 or TRBV6-3 and TRBJ2-1, with 9 positions matching TRBD2. Trimming took 2 bases from V and 12 from J; bases not matched to a gene: 11. This CDR3 has 15 residues. Germline V CDR1 and CDR2: MNHEY, SVGEGT. The CDR3 reads CASSYPRGREGPQFF. The CDR3 DNA follows: TGTGCCAGCAGTTACCCACGCGGGCGGGAGGGCCCGCAGTTCTTC.

About this clonotype: This may stem from a read error, because a much larger clone lies one nucleotide away. The chain employs TRBV14 and TRBJ2-1; 9 bases map to TRBD2. Per germline, CDR1 SGHDN and CDR2 FVKESK. This CDR3 is built from 17 residues. V lost 0 bases, J lost 10 bases, and 13 bases stayed unmatched. The DNA for the CDR3 is TGTGCCAGCAGCCAAGATCTAGGGGGACTAGCACTGAAGGAGCAGTTCTTC. Translated, it gives CASSQDLGGLALKEQFF.

In this sample, this clonotype turned up a few times. A much larger clone is a single base away; this may be a read error. This rearrangement joins TRBV13 to TRBJ2-3; the D gene is possibly TRBD2 (5 bases). The CDR3 is 13 residues long. Germline-derived CDR1 and CDR2 are PRHDT and FYEKMQ (reference sequence). The CDR3 spells CASGLKRADTQYF. The CDR3 DNA is TGTGCCAGCGGCTTAAAGAGGGCAGATACGCAGTATTTT.

This rearrangement joins TRBV28 to TRBJ2-5; 8 bases map to TRBD2. CDR1 and CDR2 from the germline V gene are MDHEN and SYDVKM. V shed 6 bases and J 1 base; nucleotides not matched to a gene: 7. This CDR3 spans 15 amino acids. CDR3 residues: CASRPPGGVQETQYF. CDR3 in DNA: TGTGCCAGCAGACCCCCCGGGGGGGTCCAAGAGACCCAGTACTTC.

The chain couples TRBV29-1 to TRBJ2-5; TRBD1 is a possible D gene (5 bases). V was cut by 5 bases and J by 3 bases, with 16 bases left in between. Germline-derived CDR1 and CDR2 are SQVTM and ANQGSEA. The CDR3 has 14 amino acids. CDR3 protein: CSVCSWGLKETQYF. CDR3 in DNA: TGCAGCGTTTGTAGCTGGGGCCTGAAAGAGACCCAGTACTTC. Combining the CDR3 with reference TRBV29-1 and TRBJ2-5 gives the whole variable domain SAVISQKPSRDICQRGTSLTIQCQVDSQVTMMFWYRQQPGQSLTLIATANQGSEATYESGFVIDKFPISRPNLTFSTLTVSNMSPEDSSIYLCSVCSWGLKETQYFGPGTRLLVL.

V is TRBV28 and J is TRBJ1-5; D may be TRBD1 (6 bases). Trimming cost V 5 bases and J 2 bases, with 13 bases left between them. Germline assignment: CDR1 MDHEN and CDR2 SYDVKM. This CDR3 has 15 amino acids. The CDR3 reads CASSPEDRCNQPQHF. The CDR3 nucleotides are TGTGCCAGCAGTCCGGAAGACAGGTGCAATCAGCCCCAGCATTTT.

For this clonotype: A clone one base away is much larger, so this may be a read error. The conserved closing phenylalanine or tryptophan is absent in this CDR3, likely reflecting a read error. The chain links TRBV6-1 to TRBJ2-5, with a possible D match to TRBD2 (6 bases). CDR3 length equals 13 residues. V lost 6 bases and J 5 bases, leaving 13 bases between the germline ends. Germline V gene sequence: CDR1 MNHNS, CDR2 SASEGT. This chain's CDR3 is CASRPGLRETQYV. The CDR3, as DNA: TGTGCCAGCAGGCCGGGACTTAGGGAGACCCAGTACGTC.

This clonotype has ten or more counts. The chain combines TRBV6-6 with TRBJ1-5; the D gene is possibly TRBD1 (5 bases). The V gene lost 5 bases and the J gene lost 6 bases, with 11 bases spanning the gap. There are 13 residues in the CDR3. Per germline, CDR1 MNHNY and CDR2 SVGAGI (reference sequence). The CDR3 loop reads CASSREGSQPQHF. DNA for the CDR3: TGTGCCAGCAGTCGGGAGGGGAGTCAGCCCCAGCATTTT.

Concerning this clonotype itself: A read error may account for a junction end that differs from germline. The chain is built from TRBV13 and TRBJ2-7, with 8 bases that match TRBD2. This CDR3 has 15 amino acids. Germline CDR1 PRHDT, CDR2 FYEKMQ (reference sequence). Here the CDR3 DNA reads TGTGCCAGCAGCTTAGTTTCGCGGACTAGCTACGAGCGGTACTTC. Translated: CASSLVSRTSYERYF.

The sample holds many counts of this clonotype. The rearrangement joins TRBV30 to TRBJ2-5; D unclear. V lost 0 bases to trimming and J lost 5 bases, with 4 bases between them. The CDR3 loop spans 11 amino acids. Germline CDR1 reads GTSNPN; CDR2 reads SVGIG (reference sequence). Here the CDR3 reads CAWSVRETQYF. CDR3 DNA sequence: TGTGCCTGGAGTGTACGGGAGACCCAGTACTTC.

The chain joins TRBV11-1 to TRBJ2-7; D uncertain. V lost 3 bases to trimming and J lost 5 bases, with 17 bases between them. The CDR3 totals 15 residues. Germline V gives CDR1 SGHAT, CDR2 FQDESV (reference sequence). The CDR3 DNA follows: TGTGCCAGCAGCTTGGCGATTCGGTCAGCCCACGAGCAGTACTTC. The encoded protein is CASSLAIRSAHEQYF.

The chain's CDR3 is CVSSSFRDIKETQYF. In DNA form, the CDR3 reads TGTGTAAGCAGTTCGTTCAGAGACATAAAAGAGACCCAGTACTTC. This chain uses TRBV6-1 with TRBJ2-5; D uncertain. Germline values: CDR1 MNHNS, CDR2 SASEGT. The CDR3 sequence is 15 residues long.

This clonotype occurred many times. The chain combines TRBV6-5 with TRBJ2-1; 10 nucleotides match TRBD1. The CDR3 runs 15 residues. V trimming: 2 bases; J trimming: 7 bases; junction bases outside the gene matches: 5. CDR1 and CDR2 (germline): MNHEY, SVGAGI. The CDR3 bases are TGTGCCAGCAGTTACGGGGGACAGGGGCGGAATGAGCAGTTCTTC. This sequence encodes CASSYGGQGRNEQFF.

CDR3 DNA: TGTGCCAGCAGCTTGTACGACAGAAACATTCAGTACTTC. Protein: CASSLYDRNIQYF. This chain links TRBV5-4 with TRBJ2-4, with a weak D call TRBD1 (5 bases). Trimming removed 1 base from V and 6 bases from J, with 8 bases in between. Germline loops: CDR1 SGHNT, CDR2 YYREEE (reference sequence). The CDR3 contains 13 residues.

This clonotype was recorded a few times. V is TRBV7-9 and J is TRBJ2-1; 10 bases are a match to TRBD2. The germline gives CDR1 SEHNR, CDR2 FQNEAQ (reference sequence). V shed 5 bases and J 6 bases; nucleotides not matched to a gene: 7. CDR3 size: 15 residues. This CDR3 is CASSIESGRVNEQFF. Here the CDR3 DNA reads TGTGCCAGCAGCATCGAAAGCGGGAGGGTCAATGAGCAGTTCTTC.

This chain links TRBV30 with TRBJ2-5, with TRBD2 matching over 12 bases. The CDR3 is 13 residues long. CDR1 GTSNPN and CDR2 SVGIG come from the germline V gene (reference sequence). V lost 5 bases and J lost 5; bases outside the gene matches: 3. CDR3 amino acids: CAWLAGGGETQYF. CDR3 nucleotide sequence: TGTGCCTGGCTAGCGGGAGGGGGGGAGACCCAGTACTTC.